This TCR beta chain is from a study of blood T cell repertoires in COVID-19. The CDR3 loop spans 17 amino acids. The J segment lost 0 bases and the V segment lost 2 bases, leaving 7 bases of the junction unmatched. Looked up from germline, CDR1 is LNHDA and CDR2 is SQIVND (reference sequence). This clone was recorded once. Sequencing was performed with immunoSEQ multiplex PCR; in TCRdb, only in-frame clones are kept and a portion is missing. The sample consists of roughly 200,000 clones, 70% to 90% of them appearing once. This receptor was obtained from a woman of 80 years or more with acute or convalescent COVID-19. The chain joins TRBV19 to TRBJ1-3, with TRBD1 matching over 7 bases. Material: peripheral blood. The CDR3 DNA reads TGTGCCAGTAGTATATCAGTAACAGGGGACTCTGGAAACACCATATATTTT. This sequence encodes CASSISVTGDSGNTIYF.